The 14 T cell receptor beta chains presented below share a single source sample, sequenced in a study of shared clonotypes between healthy human individuals. As defined, naive CD8 cells were CD45RO-negative and positively selected for CCR7, with terminally differentiated effector memory CD45RA+ cells excluded. The data were produced by immunoSEQ multiplex PCR, yet TCRdb's version contains in-frame clones alone and is incomplete. The sample carries about 800,000 clones, about 96% recorded once. Sequencing was carried out using naive CD8+ T cells sorted from blood. These receptor sequences come from a young man in good health.

The V gene is TRBV19, the J gene TRBJ2-3; 7 bases align to TRBD2. The CDR3 is made up of 16 amino acids. The V gene's germline CDR1 is LNHDA and CDR2 SQIVND (reference sequence). Trimming at V came to 5 bases and at J to 0 bases, leaving 8 bases not matched to a gene. CDR3 in DNA: TGTGCCAGTAGTCAAATAGCGGGCCGGAGCACAGATACGCAGTATTTT. Translated, it gives CASSQIAGRSTDTQYF.

The chain has TRBV9 and TRBJ2-3, with 10 bases fitting TRBD1. CDR3 length equals 16 residues. The J segment lost 1 base and the V segment lost 4 bases, leaving 6 bases of the junction unmatched. Germline CDR1 SGDLS, CDR2 YYNGEE. CDR3 in DNA: TGTGCCAGCAGCCCGAGACAGGGGGCAGGCACAGATACGCAGTATTTT. Encoded protein: CASSPRQGAGTDTQYF.

The chain combines TRBV2 with TRBJ2-7; D gene unclear. The CDR3 is made up of 14 amino acids. From germline, CDR1 is SNHLY and CDR2 FYNNEI. V was clipped by 3 bases and J by 2 bases, with 11 bases between them. The CDR3 DNA reads as TGTGCCAGCAGTGAGGAAGGAGATGCCTACGAGCAGTACTTC. Protein product: CASSEEGDAYEQYF.

A word on this clone: Other nucleotide sequences from this sample produce the same CDR3. V gene TRBV5-1 combines with J gene TRBJ1-3; D remains ambiguous. Trimming removed 4 bases at V and 4 bases at J, with 6 bases between. Germline loops: CDR1 SGHRS, CDR2 YFSETQ. CDR3 size: 12 residues. Written as DNA, the CDR3 is TGCGCCAGCAGCCCCCCAGGAAACACCATATATTTT. Amino acids: CASSPPGNTIYF.

V is TRBV9 and J is TRBJ2-1; D is perhaps TRBD2 (6 bases). CDR1 is SGDLS and CDR2 is YYNGEE in the germline V gene. Trimming shortened V by 0 bases and J by 2 bases, and 9 bases separated the two germline ends. The CDR3 totals 15 residues. The CDR3 reads CASSVGGLTYNEQFF. The DNA for the CDR3 is TGTGCCAGCAGCGTAGGGGGACTTACCTACAATGAGCAGTTCTTC.

The V call is TRBV9, the J call TRBJ2-4; D might be TRBD2 (5 bases). V was clipped by 3 bases and J by 9 bases, with 10 bases between them. The CDR3 sequence is 12 residues long. Germline loops: CDR1 SGDLS, CDR2 YYNGEE. The CDR3 bases are TGTGCCAGCAGCGGTAGTGAGGGCATTCAGTACTTC. Translating gives CASSGSEGIQYF.

The rearrangement joins TRBV7-9 to TRBJ2-7, with D maybe TRBD1 (6 bases). CDR1 is SEHNR, CDR2 FQNEAQ, per germline (reference sequence). The CDR3 has 14 residues. Trimming took 1 base from V and 7 from J, leaving 14 bases between them. CDR3 in DNA: TGTGCCAGCAGCTTAGACAGGGCGGTGAAAGAGCAGTACTTC. Its protein product is CASSLDRAVKEQYF.

The rearrangement links TRBV7-9 to TRBJ2-7; 7 bases line up with TRBD1. The CDR3 extends over 16 amino acids. J was trimmed by 0 bases and V by 5 bases; bases with no gene match: 10. From germline, CDR1 is SEHNR and CDR2 FQNEAQ (reference sequence). For the CDR3, the DNA is TGTGCCAGCAGCCCCAAGGGGGCACGCGGCTCCTACGAGCAGTACTTC. Translated: CASSPKGARGSYEQYF.

This chain connects TRBV2 to TRBJ2-1, with a possible D match to TRBD1 (5 bases). Germline V gene lookup returns CDR1 SNHLY and CDR2 FYNNEI. Trimming removed 1 base from V and 1 base from J, with 14 bases in between. The CDR3 is 17 amino acids. The CDR3 loop is CASSEGGWGASYNEQFF. DNA of the CDR3: TGTGCCAGCAGTGAAGGGGGTTGGGGCGCTTCCTACAATGAGCAGTTCTTC.

This chain joins TRBV25-1 and TRBJ2-2, with D tentatively TRBD2 (6 bases). CDR3 size: 14 residues. V lost 2 bases and J lost 7, with 11 bases in between. The V gene's germline CDR1 is MGHDK and CDR2 SYGVNS. CDR3 loop: CASSETDYNGELFF. The CDR3 DNA is TGTGCCAGCAGTGAAACGGACTACAACGGGGAGCTGTTTTTT.

Comment on this clone: The same CDR3 can be traced to other DNA sequences in this sample. The chain recombines TRBV9 with TRBJ1-3; D gene uncertain. The germline V and J ends were trimmed by 0 bases and 4 bases, with 2 bases remaining between them. Germline V gives CDR1 SGDLS, CDR2 YYNGEE. The CDR3 is 12 amino acids. The CDR3 loop reads CASSVEGNTIYF. For the CDR3, the DNA is TGTGCCAGCAGCGTAGAAGGAAACACCATATATTTT. The entire variable domain, with the rest obtained from reference TRBV9 and TRBJ1-3, is as follows: DSGVTQTPKHLITATGQRVTLRCSPRSGDLSVYWYQQSLDQGLQFLIQYYNGEERAKGNILERFSAQQFPDLHSELNLSSLELGDSALYFCASSVEGNTIYFGEGSWLTVV.

The V and J genes are TRBV10-3 and TRBJ1-2; 10 positions agree with TRBD1. With 4 bases clipped from V and 1 base from J, the junction kept 12 bases outside the gene matches. Germline V gene lookup returns CDR1 ENHRY and CDR2 SYGVKD. The CDR3 runs 18 residues. The CDR3 sequence: CAISGRGTGDEGNYGYTF. The CDR3 DNA reads as TGTGCCATCAGTGGTAGAGGGACAGGGGACGAGGGTAACTATGGCTACACCTTC.

The chain combines TRBV5-1 with TRBJ2-6, with D perhaps being TRBD1 or TRBD2 (6 bases each). V gave up 4 bases and J gave up 4 bases, with 21 bases separating them. Per the germline V gene, CDR1 is SGHRS and CDR2 is YFSETQ. The CDR3 spans 18 residues. The CDR3 loop reads CASSPGDFPASGANVLTF. Written as DNA, the CDR3 is TGCGCCAGCAGCCCAGGGGACTTCCCGGCTTCCGGGGCCAACGTCCTGACTTTC.

The chain has TRBV29-1 and TRBJ2-5; a possible D gene is TRBD1 (6 bases). Germline V CDR1 and CDR2: SQVTM, ANQGSEA. This CDR3 is 13 amino acids long. V lost 3 bases, J lost 7 bases, and 15 bases lay in between. The CDR3 reads CSVEVDRRRTQYF. The DNA for the CDR3 is TGCAGCGTTGAGGTTGACAGGAGACGGACCCAGTACTTC.